This TCR beta chain is drawn from a study of blood T cell repertoires in COVID-19 (dated by TCRdb to 2020 to 2021). Some background on the complete study: Samples covering the acute and convalescent phases of COVID-19 were provided by collaborators in the United States, Italy and Spain. The prospective study material was composed of cDNA or gDNA derived from T cells, B-cell-depleted T cells, or PBMCs. The samples were drawn from the first 160 participants of the ongoing ImmuneRACE study and from 1,254 subjects provided by 6 global collaborators. The repertoires were made available in a free public database intended to serve as a resource for research on the immune response to SARS-CoV-2. HLA class I and class II types, where available, came from metadata supplied by the sample provider rather than from assay-based typing. Deeply sampled blood TCRbeta repertoires from subjects exposed to, actively infected with, or recovered from COVID-19 were included in the dataset. Sample metadata almost always included a de-identified subject ID, COVID-19 status, age in years and sex.

Participants in the prospective study were enrolled through a virtual design, were aged about 18 to 100 years, and lived in roughly 24 United States geographic areas. Cohort assignment in the prospective study relied on participant-reported clinical history from a screening survey and a study questionnaire. Mobile phlebotomists in the prospective study collected whole blood, serum and a nasopharyngeal or oropharyngeal swab from every participant. Additional blood draws and questionnaires over an approximately two-month period could optionally be provided by prospective study participants. Blood samples from the prospective study were shipped frozen or at room temperature prior to DNA extraction. This clone was counted between two and nine times. The antigen it binds to is not known. Base qualities are missing; no much larger clone stands one base away. What the research found in general, with its limitations: How much clinical and demographic metadata was included differed by source and by participant, and the metadata was provided uncurated.

The immunoSEQ Assay, a bias-controlled multiplex PCR, was used to amplify TCRbeta CDR3 regions from genomic DNA. The authors processed their data as follows. The number of nucleated cells in each sample was estimated by amplification of reference gene primers within the assay. To quantify the absolute abundance of each unique TCRbeta CDR3 rearrangement, sequence reads were collapsed and filtered. For each sample, productive Simpson clonality was calculated as the square root of Simpson's diversity index over productive rearrangements. Here the immuneACCESS table is served through TCRdb, limited to in-frame sequences with V and J called. Missing clones are a known gap in these copies; in checked studies unresolved V genes cover under half, and the rest lacks a known reason. Clone size and the V and J calls come from that table; the DNA yielded D and trimming. The sample table lists about 250,000 clones, just under 90% of them with a count of one. The leading ten clones occupy around 3.7% of the sample.

The TCR originated in a woman in her 30s with acute COVID-19. Material for sequencing was PBMCs or T cells enriched from blood (not recorded which).

In nucleotide form, the sequence is TGCGCCAGCAGCATCGAAGACACGCTCGGCGAGCAGTACTTC. The translation is CASSIEDTLGEQYF. The sequence links TRBV5-1 to TRBJ2-7; no confident D gene assignment can be made. The CDR3 numbers 14 residues from cysteine through phenylalanine. The retained sequence is limited to the CDR3, 42 bases, with the frame set at the first base. The trim is 4 bases for V and 6 bases for J, with a gap of 17 bases between the germline ends. Based on the germline V gene, the CDR1 and CDR2 sequences are SGHRS and YFSETQ.